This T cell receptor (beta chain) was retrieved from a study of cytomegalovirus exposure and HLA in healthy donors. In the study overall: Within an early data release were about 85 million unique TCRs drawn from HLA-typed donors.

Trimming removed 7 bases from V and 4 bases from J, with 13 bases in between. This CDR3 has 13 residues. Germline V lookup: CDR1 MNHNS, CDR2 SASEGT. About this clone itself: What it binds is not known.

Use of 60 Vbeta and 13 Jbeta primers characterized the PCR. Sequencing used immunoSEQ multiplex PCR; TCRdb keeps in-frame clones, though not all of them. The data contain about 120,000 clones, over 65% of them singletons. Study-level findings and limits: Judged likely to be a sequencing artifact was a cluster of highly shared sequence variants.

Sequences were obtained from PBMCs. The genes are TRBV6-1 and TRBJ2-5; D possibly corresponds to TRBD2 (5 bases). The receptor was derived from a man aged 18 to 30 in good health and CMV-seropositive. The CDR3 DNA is TGTGCCAGCACATTCGGGGTCCCAGAGACCCAGTACTTC. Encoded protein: CASTFGVPETQYF.